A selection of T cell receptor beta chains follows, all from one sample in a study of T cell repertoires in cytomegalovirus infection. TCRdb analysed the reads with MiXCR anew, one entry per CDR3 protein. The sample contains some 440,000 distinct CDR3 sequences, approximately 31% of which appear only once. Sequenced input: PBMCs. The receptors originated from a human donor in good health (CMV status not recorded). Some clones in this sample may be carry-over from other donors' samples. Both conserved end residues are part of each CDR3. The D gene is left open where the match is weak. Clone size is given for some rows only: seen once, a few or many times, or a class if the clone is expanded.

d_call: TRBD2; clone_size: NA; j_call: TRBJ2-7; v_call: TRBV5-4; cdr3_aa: CASSSPGLAGGAAYEQYF; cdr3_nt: TGTGCCAGCAGCTCGCCGGGACTAGCGGGGGGAGCGGCCTACGAGCAGTACTTC
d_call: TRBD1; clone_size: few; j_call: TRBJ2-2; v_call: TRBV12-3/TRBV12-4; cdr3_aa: CASGHGQANTGELFF; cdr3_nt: TGTGCCAGCGGACATGGACAGGCGAACACCGGGGAGCTGTTTTTT
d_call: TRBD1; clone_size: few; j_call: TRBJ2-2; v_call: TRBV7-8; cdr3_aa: CASSLQGSTGELFF; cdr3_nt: TGTGCCAGCAGCCTACAGGGGTCAACCGGGGAGCTGTTTTTT
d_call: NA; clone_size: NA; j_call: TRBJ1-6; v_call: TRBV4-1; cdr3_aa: CASSQESLEALKGISPLHF; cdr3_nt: TGCGCCAGCAGCCAAGAGTCTCTGGAGGCCTTAAAAGGAATCTCACCCCTCCACTTT
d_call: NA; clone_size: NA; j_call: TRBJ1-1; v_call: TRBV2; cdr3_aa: CASSDPGKRNTEAFF; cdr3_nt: TGTGCCAGCAGTGACCCAGGAAAGCGGAACACTGAAGCTTTCTTT
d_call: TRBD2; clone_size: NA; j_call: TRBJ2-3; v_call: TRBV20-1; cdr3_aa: CSADRTSGGPDTQYF; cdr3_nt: TGCAGTGCTGATAGGACTAGCGGGGGACCAGATACGCAGTATTTT
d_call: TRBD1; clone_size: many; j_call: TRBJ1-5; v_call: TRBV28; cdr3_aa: CASSFSGQGARNQPQHF; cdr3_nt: TGTGCCAGCAGTTTCTCGGGACAGGGGGCCCGGAATCAGCCCCAGCATTTT
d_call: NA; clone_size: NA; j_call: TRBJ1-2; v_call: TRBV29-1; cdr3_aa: CSVEVGLGGYTF; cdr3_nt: TGCAGCGTTGAAGTGGGGTTAGGTGGCTACACCTTC
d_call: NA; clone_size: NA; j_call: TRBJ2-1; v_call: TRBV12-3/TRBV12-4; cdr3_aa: CASSLYRGGGHNEQFF; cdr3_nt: TGTGCCAGCAGTCTTTACAGGGGGGGTGGACACAATGAGCAGTTCTTC
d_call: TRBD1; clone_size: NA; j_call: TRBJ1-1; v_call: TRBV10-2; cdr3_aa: CASRQGATEAFF; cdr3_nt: TGCGCCAGCAGACAGGGGGCCACTGAAGCTTTCTTT
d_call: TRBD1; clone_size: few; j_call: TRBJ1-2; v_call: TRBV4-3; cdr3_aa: CASSQDRGLVYGYTF; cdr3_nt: TGCGCCAGCAGCCAGGACAGGGGTTTGGTCTATGGCTACACCTTC
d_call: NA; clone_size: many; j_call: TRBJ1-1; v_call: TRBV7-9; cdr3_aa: CASSRSTNTEAFF; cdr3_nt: TGTGCCAGCAGCCGGTCGACCAACACTGAAGCTTTCTTT
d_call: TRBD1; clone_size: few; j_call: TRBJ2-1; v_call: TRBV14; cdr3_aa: CASGQGWGEQFF; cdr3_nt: TGTGCCAGCGGACAGGGGTGGGGTGAGCAGTTCTTC
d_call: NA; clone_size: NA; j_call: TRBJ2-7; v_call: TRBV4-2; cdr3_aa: CASSQDDALYEQYF; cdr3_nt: TGTGCCAGCAGCCAGGATGATGCTCTCTACGAGCAGTACTTC
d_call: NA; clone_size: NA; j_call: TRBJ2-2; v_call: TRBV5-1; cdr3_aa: CASSRGTQNTGELFF; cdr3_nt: TGCGCCAGCAGCCGCGGGACCCAAAACACCGGGGAGCTGTTTTTT
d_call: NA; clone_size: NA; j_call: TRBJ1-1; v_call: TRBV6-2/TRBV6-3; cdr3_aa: CASSREHTEAFF; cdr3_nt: TGTGCCAGCAGCCGAGAGCACACTGAAGCTTTCTTT
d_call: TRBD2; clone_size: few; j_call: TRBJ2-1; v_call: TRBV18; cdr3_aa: CASSPPRKTSGVSYNEQFF; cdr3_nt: TGTGCCAGCTCACCACCGCGGAAGACTAGCGGGGTTTCATACAATGAGCAGTTCTTC
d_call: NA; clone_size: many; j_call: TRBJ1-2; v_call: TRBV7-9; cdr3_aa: CASSPSLQRGYGYTF; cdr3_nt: TGTGCCAGCAGCCCAAGTCTCCAGAGGGGATATGGCTACACCTTC
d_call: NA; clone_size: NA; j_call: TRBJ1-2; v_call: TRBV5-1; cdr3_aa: CASSLYQISGTYTYTF; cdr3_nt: TGCGCCAGCAGCTTGTACCAGATCTCCGGGACATACACCTACACCTTC
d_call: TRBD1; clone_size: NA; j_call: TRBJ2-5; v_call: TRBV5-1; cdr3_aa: CASSSRDRGETQYF; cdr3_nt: TGCGCCAGCAGCTCCCGGGACAGGGGAGAGACCCAGTACTTC
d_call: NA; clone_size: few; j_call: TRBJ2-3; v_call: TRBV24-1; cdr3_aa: CATSGEADRTDTQYF; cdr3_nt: TGTGCCACCAGTGGGGAGGCGGACCGCACAGATACGCAGTATTTT
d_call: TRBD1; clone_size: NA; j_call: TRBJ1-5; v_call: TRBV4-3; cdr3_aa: CASSQDRGQGDDQPQHF; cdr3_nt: TGCGCCAGCAGCCAAGATCGGGGACAGGGGGACGATCAGCCCCAGCATTTT
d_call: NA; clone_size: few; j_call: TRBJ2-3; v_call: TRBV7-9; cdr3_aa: CASSLARGPTDTQYF; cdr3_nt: TGTGCCAGCAGCTTAGCGCGGGGACCCACAGATACGCAGTATTTT
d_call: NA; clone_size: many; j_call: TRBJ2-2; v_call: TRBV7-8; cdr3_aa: CASSLEGGAYTGELFF; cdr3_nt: TGTGCCAGCAGCTTGGAAGGGGGGGCCTATACCGGGGAGCTGTTTTTT
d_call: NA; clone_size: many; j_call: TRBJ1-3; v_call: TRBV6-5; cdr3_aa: CATQPGSGNTIYF; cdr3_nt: TGTGCCACCCAACCCGGCTCTGGAAACACCATATATTTT
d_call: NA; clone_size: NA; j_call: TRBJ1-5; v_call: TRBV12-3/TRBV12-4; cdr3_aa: CASSTTGSSNQPQQF; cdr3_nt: TGTGCCAGCAGTACAACAGGGTCTAGCAATCAGCCCCAGCAGTTT
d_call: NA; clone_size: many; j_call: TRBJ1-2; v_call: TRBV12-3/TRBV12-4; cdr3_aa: CASSSGNGYTF; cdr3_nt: TGTGCCAGCAGTTCAGGGAATGGCTACACCTTC
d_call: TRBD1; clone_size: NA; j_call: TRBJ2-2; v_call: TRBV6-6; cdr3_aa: CASSRTGENTGELFF; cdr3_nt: TGTGCCAGCAGTCGGACAGGGGAAAACACCGGGGAGCTGTTTTTT
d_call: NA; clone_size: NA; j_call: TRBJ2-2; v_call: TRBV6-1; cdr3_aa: CASRAGHRNTGELFF; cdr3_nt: TGTGCCAGCAGAGCGGGACATCGGAACACCGGGGAGCTGTTTTTT
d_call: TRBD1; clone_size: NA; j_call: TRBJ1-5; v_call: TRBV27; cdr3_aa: CASSGRQGWRQPQHF; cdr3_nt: TGTGCCAGCAGTGGAAGACAGGGATGGAGGCAGCCCCAGCATTTT
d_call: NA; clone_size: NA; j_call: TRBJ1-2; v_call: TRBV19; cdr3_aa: CASNLVGSGANYGYTF; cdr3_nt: TGTGCCAGTAATCTAGTCGGCTCAGGGGCCAACTATGGCTACACCTTC
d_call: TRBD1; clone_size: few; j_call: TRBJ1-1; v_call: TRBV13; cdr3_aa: CASSRDGTGAWITEAFF; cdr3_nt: TGTGCCAGCAGCAGAGACGGGACAGGGGCGTGGATAACTGAAGCTTTCTTT
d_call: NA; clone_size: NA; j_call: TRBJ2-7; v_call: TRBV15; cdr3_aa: CATSSHHLASHEQYF; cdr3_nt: TGTGCCACCAGCAGCCACCATCTAGCGTCCCACGAGCAGTACTTC
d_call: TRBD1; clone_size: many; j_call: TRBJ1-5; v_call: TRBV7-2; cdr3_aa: CASSSTGAVSQPQHF; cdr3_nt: TGTGCCAGCAGCTCTACAGGGGCCGTGTCGCAGCCCCAGCATTTT
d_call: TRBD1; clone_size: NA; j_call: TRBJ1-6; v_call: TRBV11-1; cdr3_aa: CASSPRQGWGSPLHF; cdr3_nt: TGTGCCAGCAGTCCTCGACAGGGATGGGGTTCACCCCTCCACTTT
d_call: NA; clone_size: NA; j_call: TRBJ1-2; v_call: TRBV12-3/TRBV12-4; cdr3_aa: CASSSQARSYGYTF; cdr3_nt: TGTGCCAGCAGTTCCCAAGCGCGGTCCTATGGCTACACCTTC
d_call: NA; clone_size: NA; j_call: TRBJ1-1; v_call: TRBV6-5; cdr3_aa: CASSYDGYTEAFF; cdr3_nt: TGTGCCAGCAGTTACGACGGCTACACTGAAGCTTTCTTT
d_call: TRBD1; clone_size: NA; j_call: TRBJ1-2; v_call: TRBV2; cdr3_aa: CASSLRTGGNGYTF; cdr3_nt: TGTGCCAGCAGTCTCCGTACAGGGGGCAATGGCTACACCTTC
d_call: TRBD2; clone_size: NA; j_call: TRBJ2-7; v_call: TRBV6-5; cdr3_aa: CASGRPRTSVYEQYF; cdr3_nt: TGTGCCAGCGGGCGACCGAGGACTAGCGTCTACGAGCAGTACTTC
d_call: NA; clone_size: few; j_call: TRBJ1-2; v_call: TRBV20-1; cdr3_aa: CSARGQDYGYTF; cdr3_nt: TGCAGTGCTAGAGGTCAGGACTATGGCTACACCTTC
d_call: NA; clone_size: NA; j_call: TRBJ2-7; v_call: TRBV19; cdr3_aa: CASSIDQVSRVEQYF; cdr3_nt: TGTGCCAGTAGTATAGATCAAGTCTCCAGGGTCGAGCAGTACTTC
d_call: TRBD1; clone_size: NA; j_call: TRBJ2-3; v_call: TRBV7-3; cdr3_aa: CASSARTGRTDTQYF; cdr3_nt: TGTGCCAGCAGCGCCCGGACAGGGCGGACAGATACGCAGTATTTT
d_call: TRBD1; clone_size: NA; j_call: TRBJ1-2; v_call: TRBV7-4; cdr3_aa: CASSLAKTGLEGYTF; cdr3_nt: TGTGCCAGCAGCTTAGCCAAGACAGGGTTGGAAGGCTACACCTTC
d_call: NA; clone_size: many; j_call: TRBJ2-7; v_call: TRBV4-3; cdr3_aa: CASSQELGVRDEQYF; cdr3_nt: TGCGCCAGCAGCCAAGAGTTGGGGGTACGGGACGAGCAGTACTTC
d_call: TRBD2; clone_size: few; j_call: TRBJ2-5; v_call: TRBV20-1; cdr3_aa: CSAQKRGRETQYF; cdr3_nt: TGCAGTGCTCAAAAGCGGGGTCGGGAGACCCAGTACTTC
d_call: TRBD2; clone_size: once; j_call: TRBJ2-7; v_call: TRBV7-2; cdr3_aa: CASRTSGGSSYEQYF; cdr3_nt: TGTGCCAGCAGAACTAGCGGGGGTAGCTCCTACGAGCAGTACTTC
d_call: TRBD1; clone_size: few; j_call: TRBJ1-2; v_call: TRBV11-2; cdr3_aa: CASSPTGTGYAYGYTF; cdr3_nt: TGTGCCAGCAGCCCAACCGGGACAGGGTACGCCTATGGCTACACCTTC
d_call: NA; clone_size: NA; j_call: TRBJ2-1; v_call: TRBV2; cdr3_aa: CASRRDTRTINEQFF; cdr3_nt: TGTGCCAGCAGAAGAGACACGCGGACTATCAATGAGCAGTTCTTC
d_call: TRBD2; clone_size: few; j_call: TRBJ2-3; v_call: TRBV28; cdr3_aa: CASSLISPSGGDTQYF; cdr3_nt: TGTGCCAGCAGTTTAATTAGCCCTAGCGGGGGGGATACGCAGTATTTT
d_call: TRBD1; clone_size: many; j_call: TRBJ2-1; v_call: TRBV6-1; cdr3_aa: CASSEALGQAYNEQFF; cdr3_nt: TGTGCCAGCAGTGAAGCGTTGGGACAGGCCTACAATGAGCAGTTCTTC
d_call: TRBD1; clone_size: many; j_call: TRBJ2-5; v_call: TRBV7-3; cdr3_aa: CASSPPGTGEYQETQYF; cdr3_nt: TGTGCCAGCAGCCCCCCTGGGACAGGCGAGTACCAAGAGACCCAGTACTTC
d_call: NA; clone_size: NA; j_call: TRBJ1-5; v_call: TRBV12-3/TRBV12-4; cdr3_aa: CASSQTAPHGQPQHF; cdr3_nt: TGTGCCAGCAGTCAGACAGCCCCTCATGGTCAGCCCCAGCATTTT
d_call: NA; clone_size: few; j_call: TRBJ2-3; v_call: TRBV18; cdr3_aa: CASSPTGPTRDTQYF; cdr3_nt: TGTGCCAGCTCACCCACGGGACCCACTCGGGATACGCAGTATTTT